In this sample, the clone carrying this TCR beta chain turned up many times. Its target is not known. Mismatch with germline at one junction end may stem from a read error. The record originates from a study of metastatic and nonmetastatic thyroid tumors. Study-level information: Repertoires of blood and of tissue (tumor or nodule) from malignant and benign thyroid patients were compared. Notes on the study in general: Significantly greater TCR beta diversity was reportedly found in malignant thyroid tumors than in benign nodules (in blood and tumor).

TCRdb re-called clones from the PCR reads using MiXCR. The table includes tens of thousands of clones, around 15% detected once. From germline, CDR1 is SEHNR and CDR2 FQNEAQ (reference sequence). The CDR3 length is 15 residues. Thyroid surgery had not been preceded by any treatment in any patient. Sequencing was performed on blood. The sequence was obtained from a female donor with papillary thyroid cancer or a benign thyroid nodule (not recorded which). Some clones in this sample may be carry-over from other donors' samples. The chain has TRBV7-9 and TRBJ2-7; D may be TRBD1 (7 bases). CDR3 protein: CASSGGTVSSYGQYF. The CDR3 DNA reads as TGTGCCAGCAGCGGAGGGACAGTCTCTTCCTACGGGCAGTACTTC. The whole variable domain, filled in from reference TRBV7-9 and TRBJ2-7, reads DTGVSQNPRHKITKRGQNVTFRCDPISEHNRLYWYRQTLGQGPEFLTYFQNEAQLEKSRLLSDRFSAERPKGSFSTLEIQRTEQGDSAMYLCASSGGTVSSYGQYFGPGTRLTVT.